Presented here are 2 T cell receptor beta chains from one specimen sequenced in a study of blood T cell repertoires in COVID-19. Here immunoSEQ multiplex PCR was the method, and the copy in TCRdb shows in-frame clones only, minus some. The sample consists of about 210,000 clones, more than 75% of them appearing once. The sequenced sample consisted of peripheral blood. These receptors all stem from a woman aged 40 to 55 with acute or convalescent COVID-19.

V is TRBV11-1 and J is TRBJ2-7; D is perhaps TRBD2 (6 bases). CDR3 length: 13 amino acids. The V end was cut by 7 bases, the J end by 4 bases, with 14 bases between. CDR1 SGHAT and CDR2 FQDESV come from the germline V gene (reference sequence). CDR3 sequence reads: CASTPNRGYEQYF. The CDR3 coding sequence is TGTGCCAGCACCCCTAACCGGGGGTACGAGCAGTACTTC.

This clone was picked up one time. V usage is TRBV10-3 and J usage is TRBJ2-1; 7 nucleotides line up with TRBD2. CDR3 size: 20 residues. Germline CDR1 and CDR2: ENHRY and SYGVKD. Germline trimming cut 0 bases from V and 7 bases from J; bases unmatched to any gene: 21. Here the CDR3 DNA reads TGTGCCATCAGTGAGTCGATTACTCGCGGGAGTAACTCTGGAAAAAATGAGCAGTTCTTC. Translated, it gives CAISESITRGSNSGKNEQFF.